A single sample gave rise to the 20 T cell receptor beta chains below, sequenced in a study of T cell repertoires in cytomegalovirus infection. Antigens for these TCRs are unknown. TCRdb fed the reads into MiXCR, producing one record per CDR3 protein. Among hundreds of thousands of distinct CDR3 sequences listed, roughly 42% were seen once. The sample here was cultured PBMCs, taken from culture after CMV antigen stimulation. These receptors were obtained from a human donor in good health (CMV status not recorded). Some clones in this sample may be carry-over from other donors' samples.

In this sample, this clonotype turned up a few times. The chain uses TRBV7-2 and TRBJ1-3; no reliable D call. Germline V gene data show CDR1 as SGHTA and CDR2 as FQGNSA. Trimming removed 1 base at V and 0 bases at J, with 7 bases between. The CDR3 sequence is 15 residues long. This CDR3 reads CASSLVADSGNTIYF. The CDR3 DNA is TGTGCCAGCAGCTTAGTCGCAGACTCTGGAAACACCATATATTTT.

The J gene is TRBJ2-3, the V gene TRBV5-4; TRBD1 aligns across 9 bases. Germline V lookup: CDR1 SGHNT, CDR2 YYREEE (reference sequence). The CDR3 has 17 amino acids. V was clipped by 4 bases and J by 2 bases; unmatched bases: 11. The CDR3 here is CASSQPAGQGFTDTQYF. The CDR3 DNA follows: TGTGCCAGCAGCCAACCTGCGGGACAGGGTTTCACAGATACGCAGTATTTT.

CDR3 in amino acids: CASSQVGTSNTGELFF. The CDR3 region has the DNA TGCGCCAGCAGCCAAGTCGGGACAAGTAACACCGGGGAGCTGTTTTTT. The rearrangement joins TRBV4-1 to TRBJ2-2; the D gene is possibly TRBD1 (6 bases). V dropped 1 base and J dropped 2 bases, with 11 bases sitting between them. Germline CDR1 reads MGHRA; CDR2 reads YSYEKL. This CDR3 is 16 amino acids long.

This clonotype was seen a few times. The chain carries TRBV7-8 and TRBJ2-1, with D perhaps given as TRBD1 or TRBD2 (5 bases each). The CDR3 has 19 residues. The V gene's germline CDR1 is SGHVS and CDR2 FQNEAQ. V lost 5 bases and J lost 6, with 29 bases in between. CDR3 bases: TGTGCCAGCAGCCTCACTGCTGAGGGACCAAAAAAGGGTAGCAATGAGCAGTTCTTC. The encoded protein is CASSLTAEGPKKGSNEQFF. The complete variable domain, with remaining parts taken from reference TRBV7-8 and TRBJ2-1, reads GAGVSQSPRYKVAKRGQDVALRCDPISGHVSLFWYQQALGQGPEFLTYFQNEAQLDKSGLPSDRFFAERPEGSVSTLKIQRTQQEDSAVYLCASSLTAEGPKKGSNEQFFGPGTRLTVL.

V gene TRBV11-2 combines with J gene TRBJ2-3; no firm D call. V was clipped by 0 bases and J by 4 bases, with 5 bases between them. Germline V gene sequence: CDR1 SGHAT, CDR2 FQNNGV. The CDR3 length is 13 residues. CDR3 loop: CASSLDPPDTQYF. The CDR3 nucleotides are TGTGCCAGCAGCTTAGATCCCCCAGATACGCAGTATTTT.

The rearrangement links TRBV6-5 to TRBJ1-5, with D tentatively TRBD1 (5 bases). From germline, CDR1 is MNHEY and CDR2 SVGAGI. The CDR3 has 15 amino acids. The V end was cut by 0 bases, the J end by 2 bases, with 8 bases between. The CDR3 bases are TGTGCCAGCAGTTACTCGGAAGGGGGCAATCAGCCCCAGCATTTT. It specifies CASSYSEGGNQPQHF.

The chain carries TRBV6-8 and TRBJ1-1; unclear D gene. This CDR3 spans 18 amino acids. V lost 4 bases to trimming and J lost 3 bases, with 24 bases between them. From germline, CDR1 is MNHGY and CDR2 SAAAGT. CDR3 in DNA: TGTGCCAGCAGTTCAGCCCCCGGTTTAGGGTCCGGGGACACTGAAGCTTTCTTT. It specifies CASSSAPGLGSGDTEAFF.

The chain combines TRBV4-2 with TRBJ1-4; D is uncertain. Trimming removed 0 bases from V and 6 bases from J, with 17 bases in between. CDR3 length: 17 residues. Germline assignment: CDR1 LGHNA and CDR2 YNFKEQ. The CDR3 spells CASSQDVSGGMDEKLFF. The CDR3 nucleotides are TGTGCCAGCAGCCAAGATGTGTCGGGAGGGATGGATGAAAAACTGTTTTTT.

Here the CDR3 DNA reads TGTGCCAGCAGCAATCGTGTAAGGCAGGGGTCGTACAATGAGCAGTTCTTC. Translating gives CASSNRVRQGSYNEQFF. The chain combines TRBV11-3 with TRBJ2-1, with a possible D match to TRBD1 (6 bases). The germline V and J ends were trimmed by 5 bases and 4 bases, with 21 bases remaining between them. CDR1 is SGHNT, CDR2 YENEEA, per germline. CDR3 length equals 17 residues.

The chain has TRBV18 and TRBJ2-1; 13 positions match TRBD2. Germline loops: CDR1 KGHSH, CDR2 LQKENI. V was clipped by 3 bases and J by 5 bases; unmatched bases: 1. The CDR3 is made up of 15 amino acids. CDR3 DNA: TGTGCCAGCTCACCCGGACTAGCGGGGGACAATGAGCAGTTCTTC. Amino acids: CASSPGLAGDNEQFF.

In this sample, this clonotype turned up a few times. The rearrangement uses TRBV12-3 or TRBV12-4 and TRBJ2-7; 8 bases line up with TRBD2. V dropped 2 bases and J dropped 4; count of bases not matched to a gene: 7. CDR3 length: 15 amino acids. The CDR3 loop reads CASSLSRTSPYEQYF. CDR3 nucleotides: TGTGCCAGCAGTTTATCTAGGACTAGCCCGTACGAGCAGTACTTC.

The CDR3 DNA sequence: TGTGCCAGCAGCTTGGAATTGTTAGGGCGCCTCAATCAGGACACTGAAGCTTTCTTT. Translation gives CASSLELLGRLNQDTEAFF. The gene calls are TRBV5-6 and TRBJ1-1, with D unresolved. This CDR3 is 19 amino acids long. CDR1 SGHDT and CDR2 YYEEEE come from the germline V gene. Deletions cut 0 bases from V and 3 bases from J, with 24 bases between. The full variable domain, completed using reference TRBV5-6 and TRBJ1-1, is DAGVTQSPTHLIKTRGQQVTLRCSPKSGHDTVSWYQQALGQGPQFIFQYYEEEERQRGNFPDRFSGHQFPNYSSELNVNALLLGDSALYLCASSLELLGRLNQDTEAFFGQGTRLTVV.

The chain combines TRBV12-3 or TRBV12-4 with TRBJ2-7, with 8 positions matching TRBD1. The CDR3 covers 14 residues. V trimming: 7 bases; J trimming: 3 bases; junction bases outside the gene matches: 8. The DNA for the CDR3 is TGTGCCAGCACCACCGCCGGGACAGGCTACGAGCAGTACTTC. It codes for CASTTAGTGYEQYF.

V and J are TRBV5-5 and TRBJ2-3; the D call may be TRBD1 or TRBD2 (5 bases each). Looked up from germline, CDR1 is SGHKS and CDR2 is YYEKEE (reference sequence). Trimming took 1 base from V and 1 from J, leaving 16 bases between them. CDR3 length: 17 residues. The CDR3 coding sequence is TGTGCCAGCAGCTTGACCACTACCGTGGGGGGCACAGATACGCAGTATTTT. Translation: CASSLTTTVGGTDTQYF.

V gene TRBV7-2 combines with J gene TRBJ2-7; D possibly corresponds to TRBD1 (6 bases). This CDR3 has 11 amino acids. V was shortened by 5 bases and J by 7 bases, with 9 bases between the two germline ends. Per germline, CDR1 SGHTA and CDR2 FQGNSA. This CDR3 is CASSAGEEQYF. The CDR3 DNA is TGTGCCAGCAGCGCAGGGGAAGAGCAGTACTTC.

This clonotype has only a few counts. The rearrangement joins TRBV28 to TRBJ2-3, with D uncertain. This CDR3 is built from 15 residues. From germline, CDR1 is MDHEN and CDR2 SYDVKM. The germline V and J ends were trimmed by 3 bases and 1 base, with 11 bases remaining between them. DNA for the CDR3: TGTGCCAGCAGTTTGTCGGGCTCCCGCACAGATACGCAGTATTTT. It yields the protein CASSLSGSRTDTQYF. The variable domain in full, completed from reference TRBV28 and TRBJ2-3, reads DVKVTQSSRYLVKRTGEKVFLECVQDMDHENMFWYRQDPGLGLRLIYFSYDVKMKEKGDIPEGYSVSREKKERFSLILESASTNQTSMYLCASSLSGSRTDTQYFGPGTRLTVL.

CDR3 coding DNA: TGTGCCAGCAGCCCCTGGGGCAGGCGGGAGGGAGAGGAGACCCAGTACTTC. It yields the protein CASSPWGRREGEETQYF. The rearrangement uses TRBV7-9 and TRBJ2-5; TRBD2 aligns across 9 bases. V lost 5 bases to trimming and J lost 5 bases; unmatched junction nucleotides: 15. CDR1 SEHNR and CDR2 FQNEAQ come from the germline V gene (reference sequence). CDR3 length: 17 residues.

This clonotype was seen a handful of times. The gene calls are TRBV19 and TRBJ2-2; 7 bases match TRBD1. CDR1 and CDR2 from the germline V gene are LNHDA and SQIVND (reference sequence). The ends lost 7 bases at V and 3 bases at J; junction bases unmatched: 8. The CDR3 sequence is 15 residues long. DNA of the CDR3: TGTGCCAGTACCTCACCGGGACAGCACACCGGGGAGCTGTTTTTT. It is translated as CASTSPGQHTGELFF. Together with reference TRBV19 and TRBJ2-2, the CDR3 gives the full variable domain: DGGITQSPKYLFRKEGQNVTLSCEQNLNHDAMYWYRQDPGQGLRLIYYSQIVNDFQKGDIAEGYSVSREKKESFPLTVTSAQKNPTAFYLCASTSPGQHTGELFFGEGSRLTVL.

This clonotype has a handful of counts. The V and J genes are TRBV28 and TRBJ2-1, with D hard to call. V gave up 2 bases and J gave up 0 bases, with 8 bases separating them. The CDR3 runs 15 residues. CDR1 and CDR2 (germline): MDHEN, SYDVKM. In DNA, the CDR3 is TGTGCCAGCAGTTTAGCGGATAACTCCTACAATGAGCAGTTCTTC. This gives the protein CASSLADNSYNEQFF.

This clonotype was found a few times. This rearrangement joins TRBV7-2 to TRBJ2-2; D may be TRBD2 (7 bases). The CDR3 sequence is 14 residues long. CDR1 SGHTA and CDR2 FQGNSA come from the germline V gene. The V gene lost 5 bases and the J gene lost 5 bases, with 12 bases spanning the gap. The CDR3 region is CASSRGGSTGELFF. The CDR3 nucleotides are TGTGCCAGCAGCAGGGGGGGGAGTACCGGGGAGCTGTTTTTT.